This T cell receptor (beta chain) was sequenced for a study of technical replicates of blood from a few donors. Germline CDR1 is MDHEN and CDR2 is SYDVKM. This CDR3 has 16 residues. V lost 7 bases and J lost 0, with 16 bases in between. Here immunoSEQ multiplex PCR was the method, and the copy in TCRdb shows in-frame clones only, minus some. In the table there are approximately 80,000 clones, roughly nine tenths of which are singletons. This chain links TRBV28 with TRBJ1-5; unclear D gene. Source material: T cells isolated from PBMCs. The clonotype originates from a human donor in good health. This chain's CDR3 is CASNHAEGYSNQPQHF. The CDR3 bases are TGTGCCAGCAATCATGCCGAGGGATATAGCAATCAGCCCCAGCATTTT. The variable domain in full, completed from reference TRBV28 and TRBJ1-5, reads DVKVTQSSRYLVKRTGEKVFLECVQDMDHENMFWYRQDPGLGLRLIYFSYDVKMKEKGDIPEGYSVSREKKERFSLILESASTNQTSMYLCASNHAEGYSNQPQHFGDGTRLSIL.